These 20 T cell receptor beta chains were sequenced from one sample in a study of beta chain features in type 1 diabetes. The isolated RNA, all of it, was reverse transcribed, so expressed TCRB transcripts were what got sequenced. Assay: immunoSEQ multiplex PCR; the TCRdb copy retains only in-frame clones and omits some. The table has some 150,000 clones, nearly 9.5% seen once. Sequences were obtained from central memory CD4+ T cells from blood. The origin of the receptors is a young man in good health.

The CDR3 nucleotides are TGTGCCAGCACCCCCGGGCGGGGGATACAAGAGACCCAGTACTTC. This codes for CASTPGRGIQETQYF. This sequence joins TRBV6-5 and TRBJ2-5, with TRBD2 matching 7 bases. This CDR3 is built from 15 residues. The V and J ends lost 7 bases and 2 bases, in that order; junction bases with no gene match: 10. CDR1 and CDR2 from the germline V gene are MNHEY and SVGAGI.

This clone was detected only a few times. The J gene is TRBJ2-3, the V gene TRBV4-3, with 10 bases identical to TRBD1. The germline gives CDR1 LGHNA, CDR2 YSLEER. The ends lost 3 bases at V and 4 bases at J; junction bases unmatched: 7. This CDR3 has 16 amino acids. The CDR3 spells CASSQSGTGVPDTQYF. The CDR3 nucleotides are TGCGCCAGCAGCCAGTCCGGGACAGGGGTCCCAGATACGCAGTATTTT.

The table lists this clone with a few counts. The gene calls are TRBV18 and TRBJ1-1; possible D gene TRBD1, 6 bases. Germline V gene data show CDR1 as KGHSH and CDR2 as LQKENI. Deletions cut 3 bases from V and 6 bases from J, with 14 bases between. The length of the CDR3 is 14 residues. DNA of the CDR3: TGTGCCAGCTCACCCGGGACACCGTTTCCTGAAGCTTTCTTT. Its protein is CASSPGTPFPEAFF.

The table lists this clone with a few counts. The chain couples TRBV4-3 to TRBJ1-2, with 12 bases aligning to TRBD1. Trimming cost V 4 bases and J 7 bases; bases outside gene matches: 4. The CDR3 length is 14 residues. CDR1 and CDR2 from the germline V gene are LGHNA and YSLEER. The DNA for the CDR3 is TGCGCCAGCAGCCTGGGACAGGGGGCGGTTGGCTACACCTTC. The encoded protein is CASSLGQGAVGYTF.

The V and J genes are TRBV5-1 and TRBJ2-4; perhaps TRBD2 as D (5 bases). Between the trimmed V and J ends, which lost 1 base and 0 bases, there was a span of 11 bases. Germline values: CDR1 SGHRS, CDR2 YFSETQ. The CDR3 is made up of 16 amino acids. The CDR3 DNA reads TGCGCCAGCAGCTTGTTGGGCGGGCTAGCCAAAAACATTCAGTACTTC. This encodes CASSLLGGLAKNIQYF.

This clone turned up a few times. The rearrangement uses TRBV6-1 and TRBJ2-7, with a possible D match to TRBD2 (5 bases). V lost 2 bases and J 3 bases, leaving 11 bases between the germline ends. The CDR3 is 14 residues long. CDR1 and CDR2 from the germline V gene are MNHNS and SASEGT. CDR3 sequence reads: CASSESGNLYEQYF. CDR3 coding DNA: TGTGCCAGCAGTGAATCCGGGAACCTCTACGAGCAGTACTTC.

This clone was seen only a few times. The gene calls are TRBV10-3 and TRBJ2-7; D might be TRBD1 (8 bases). Deletions cut 6 bases from V and 3 bases from J, with 12 bases between. The CDR3 length is 13 residues. Germline values: CDR1 ENHRY, CDR2 SYGVKD. CDR3 sequence: CAIRGGTGYEQYF. The CDR3 region has the DNA TGTGCCATCAGGGGGGGGACAGGCTACGAGCAGTACTTC.

J is TRBJ1-5 and V is TRBV5-6; D is perhaps TRBD1 (5 bases). This CDR3 is built from 16 residues. The V end lost 1 base, the J end lost 6 bases, and 17 bases lay between the germline ends. Germline CDR1 reads SGHDT; CDR2 reads YYEEEE. Written as DNA, the CDR3 is TGTGCCAGCAGCTTGAGGGGTAATAGAGTTGGTCAGCCCCAGCATTTT. It is translated as CASSLRGNRVGQPQHF.

This clone has only a few counts. The CDR3 is CASSPPGDNEQFF. As DNA, the CDR3 is TGCGCCAGCAGCCCCCCCGGGGACAATGAGCAGTTCTTC. This rearrangement joins TRBV5-1 to TRBJ2-1; possible D gene TRBD2, 5 bases. There are 13 residues in the CDR3. Germline V gives CDR1 SGHRS, CDR2 YFSETQ. V lost 4 bases and J lost 5, with 10 bases in between. The full variable domain, its missing parts supplied by reference TRBV5-1 and TRBJ2-1, is KAGVTQTPRYLIKTRGQQVTLSCSPISGHRSVSWYQQTPGQGLQFLFEYFSETQRNKGNFPGRFSGRQFSNSRSEMNVSTLELGDSALYLCASSPPGDNEQFFGPGTRLTVL.

J is TRBJ2-7 and V is TRBV15, with no clear D. The CDR3 totals 13 residues. V lost 0 bases and J 4 bases, leaving 7 bases between the germline ends. Germline CDR1 is LNHNV and CDR2 is YYDKDF (reference sequence). CDR3: CATSRDSVYEQYF. CDR3 coding DNA: TGTGCCACCAGCAGAGATTCCGTTTACGAGCAGTACTTC.

The J gene is TRBJ1-5, the V gene TRBV2, with 9 bases lining up with TRBD1. V shed 7 bases, J shed 5 bases, and the junction held 9 bases outside the gene matches. Germline lookup yields CDR1 SNHLY and CDR2 FYNNEI. The CDR3 runs to 15 residues. The CDR3 DNA reads as TGTGCCAGCACTAGGGACAGGGAAAGGTATCAGCCCCAGCATTTT. It yields the protein CASTRDRERYQPQHF.

The V gene is TRBV19, the J gene TRBJ1-5; possibly TRBD1 for D (6 bases). The ends were cut back, 3 bases at V and 1 base at J, with 13 bases in the middle. Looked up from germline, CDR1 is LNHDA and CDR2 is SQIVND (reference sequence). This CDR3 region has 16 residues. The CDR3 DNA follows: TGTGCCAGTAGTATGGTGGGGGCTGGGAGCAATCAGCCCCAGCATTTT. It translates to CASSMVGAGSNQPQHF.

This clone was seen ten or more times. This rearrangement joins TRBV18 to TRBJ2-2; D unclear. The CDR3 length is 15 residues. Per germline, CDR1 KGHSH and CDR2 LQKENI. Trimming removed 6 bases from V and 3 bases from J, with 14 bases in between. This chain's CDR3 is CASSRKAQDTGELFF. CDR3 DNA: TGTGCCAGCTCTCGAAAGGCGCAGGACACCGGGGAGCTGTTTTTT. The full variable domain, its missing parts supplied by reference TRBV18 and TRBJ2-2, is NAGVMQNPRHLVRRRGQEARLRCSPMKGHSHVYWYRQLPEEGLKFMVYLQKENIIDESGMPKERFSAEFPKEGPSILRIQQVVRGDSAAYFCASSRKAQDTGELFFGEGSRLTVL.

This clone was recorded a few times. The chain couples TRBV4-1 to TRBJ2-7, with 8 bases identical to TRBD1. Losses at the gene ends were 1 base for V and 4 bases for J; bases not matched to a gene: 9. CDR3 length: 16 amino acids. Per germline, CDR1 MGHRA and CDR2 YSYEKL. The CDR3 protein is CASSQVGQGKRYEQYF. CDR3 in DNA: TGCGCCAGCAGCCAAGTCGGACAGGGTAAGAGGTACGAGCAGTACTTC.

The V gene is TRBV6-1, the J gene TRBJ1-2, with 8 nucleotides matching TRBD1. The CDR3 is 15 residues long. Losses at the gene ends were 4 bases for V and 3 bases for J; bases not matched to a gene: 7. Germline lookup yields CDR1 MNHNS and CDR2 SASEGT. The CDR3 bases are TGTGCCAGCAGTGGGTCGTCGACAGGGGACTATGGCTACACCTTC. Translating gives CASSGSSTGDYGYTF.

This clone was counted a few times. V gene TRBV28 combines with J gene TRBJ2-1; 11 bases agree with TRBD2. CDR1 and CDR2 from the germline V gene are MDHEN and SYDVKM. The CDR3 sequence is 15 residues long. J gave up 6 bases and V 6 bases, and 7 bases lay outside the gene matches. The CDR3 region has the DNA TGTGCCAGCAGGGAAACTAGCGGGGGTGCCAATGAGCAGTTCTTC. Its translation is CASRETSGGANEQFF.

This clone was counted a few times. The chain couples TRBV18 to TRBJ2-1; possible D gene TRBD2, 5 bases. The V gene lost 0 bases and the J gene lost 9 bases, with 12 bases spanning the gap. CDR3 size: 14 residues. Germline loops: CDR1 KGHSH, CDR2 LQKENI. Written as DNA, the CDR3 is TGTGCCAGCTCACCACCGGGCGGGTGGGGTGAGCAGTTCTTC. Translation gives CASSPPGGWGEQFF.

On this clone itself: Its ends do not fully match the called genes, so a read error is possible. V usage is TRBV7-2 and J usage is TRBJ1-2; maybe TRBD1 (5 bases). The germline V gene has CDR1 SGHTA and CDR2 FQGNSA. The CDR3 runs 11 residues. For the CDR3, the DNA is TGTGCGAGCACGTGGGGCTCTGGCTACACCTTC. Translated, it gives CASTWGSGYTF. Looking up the rest from reference TRBV7-2 and TRBJ1-2 gives the full variable domain: GAGVSQSPSNKVTEKGKDVELRCDPISGHTALYWYRQSLGQGLEFLIYFQGNSAPDKSGLPSDRFSAERTGGSVSTLTIQRTQQEDSAVYLCASTWGSGYTFGSGTRLTVV.

Only a few counts were recorded for this clone. This chain uses TRBV29-1 with TRBJ2-7, with TRBD1 matching over 12 bases. The CDR3 spans 15 residues. Germline V gene lookup returns CDR1 SQVTM and CDR2 ANQGSEA. The J segment lost 4 bases and the V segment lost 6 bases, leaving 10 bases of the junction unmatched. The CDR3 loop reads CSVGFGTGGVYEQYF. The CDR3 DNA reads TGCAGCGTCGGATTTGGGACAGGGGGCGTTTACGAGCAGTACTTC.

This clone came up many times. The chain joins TRBV14 to TRBJ1-1; unclear D gene. Per germline, CDR1 SGHDN and CDR2 FVKESK. V was cut by 1 base and J by 5 bases, with 11 bases left in between. The CDR3 is made up of 14 amino acids. CDR3 sequence reads: CASSQVLGSTEAFF. The CDR3 bases are TGTGCCAGCAGCCAAGTTCTTGGGAGTACTGAAGCTTTCTTT. The variable domain in full, with the rest retrieved from reference TRBV14 and TRBJ1-1, is EAGVTQFPSHSVIEKGQTVTLRCDPISGHDNLYWYRRVMGKEIKFLLHFVKESKQDESGMPNNRFLAERTGGTYSTLKVQPAELEDSGVYFCASSQVLGSTEAFFGQGTRLTVV.